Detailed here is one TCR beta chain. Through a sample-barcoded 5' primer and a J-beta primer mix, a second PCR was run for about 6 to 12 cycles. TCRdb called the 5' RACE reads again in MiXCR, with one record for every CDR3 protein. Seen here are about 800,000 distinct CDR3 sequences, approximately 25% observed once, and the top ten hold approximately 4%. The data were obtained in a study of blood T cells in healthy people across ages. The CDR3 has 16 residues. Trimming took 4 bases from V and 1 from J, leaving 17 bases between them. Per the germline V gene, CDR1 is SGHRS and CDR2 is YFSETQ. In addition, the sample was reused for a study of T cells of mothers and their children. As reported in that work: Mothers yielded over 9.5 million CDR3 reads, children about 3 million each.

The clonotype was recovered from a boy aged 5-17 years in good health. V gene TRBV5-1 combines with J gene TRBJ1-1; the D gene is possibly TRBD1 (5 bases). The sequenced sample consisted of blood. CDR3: CASSVKTGTGNTEAFF. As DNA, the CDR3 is TGCGCCAGCAGCGTCAAGACCGGGACGGGGAACACTGAAGCTTTCTTT.